Reported below is one T cell receptor beta chain. The data are from a study of cytomegalovirus exposure and HLA in healthy donors. Germline V lookup: CDR1 LNHDA, CDR2 SQIVND (reference sequence). There are 13 residues in the CDR3. V was cut by 3 bases and J by 1 base, with 7 bases left in between. Libraries were prepared by immunoSEQ multiplex PCR; TCRdb keeps only in-frame clonotypes and omits some of them. The data show under 200,000 clones, approximately 88% seen once. The TCR sequence derives from a man in his late teens or twenties in good health and CMV-seropositive. The chain has TRBV19 and TRBJ2-7; D is unresolved. The sample consisted of PBMCs. The CDR3 protein is CASSIGASYEQYF. CDR3 in DNA: TGTGCCAGTAGTATCGGTGCGTCCTACGAGCAGTACTTC.